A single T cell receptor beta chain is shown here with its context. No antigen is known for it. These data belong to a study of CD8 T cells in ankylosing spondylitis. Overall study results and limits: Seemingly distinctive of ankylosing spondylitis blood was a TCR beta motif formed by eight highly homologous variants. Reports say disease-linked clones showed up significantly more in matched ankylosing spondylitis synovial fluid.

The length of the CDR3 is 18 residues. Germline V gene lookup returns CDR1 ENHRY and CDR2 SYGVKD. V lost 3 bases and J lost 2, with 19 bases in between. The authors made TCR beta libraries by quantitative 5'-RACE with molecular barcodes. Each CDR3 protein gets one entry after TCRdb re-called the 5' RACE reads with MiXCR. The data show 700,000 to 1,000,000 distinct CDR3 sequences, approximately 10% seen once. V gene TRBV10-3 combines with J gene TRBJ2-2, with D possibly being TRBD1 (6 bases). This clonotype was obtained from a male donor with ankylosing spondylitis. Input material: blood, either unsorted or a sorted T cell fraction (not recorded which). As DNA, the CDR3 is TGTGCCATCAGTGATACAGGGAACACTCGGGACAACACCGGGGAGCTGTTTTTT. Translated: CAISDTGNTRDNTGELFF.